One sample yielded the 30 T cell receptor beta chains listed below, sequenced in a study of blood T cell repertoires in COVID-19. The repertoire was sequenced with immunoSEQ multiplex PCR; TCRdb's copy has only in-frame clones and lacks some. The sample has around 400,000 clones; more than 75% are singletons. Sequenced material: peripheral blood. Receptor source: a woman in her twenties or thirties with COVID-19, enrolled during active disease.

This chain's CDR3 is CASSSGGTQYF. In nucleotides, the CDR3 is TGTGCCAGCAGCTCCGGAGGTACGCAGTATTTT. The chain carries TRBV28 and TRBJ2-3, with a weak D call TRBD2 (5 bases). The CDR3 has 11 residues. V gave up 6 bases and J gave up 8 bases, with 9 bases separating them. Germline V gene lookup returns CDR1 MDHEN and CDR2 SYDVKM.

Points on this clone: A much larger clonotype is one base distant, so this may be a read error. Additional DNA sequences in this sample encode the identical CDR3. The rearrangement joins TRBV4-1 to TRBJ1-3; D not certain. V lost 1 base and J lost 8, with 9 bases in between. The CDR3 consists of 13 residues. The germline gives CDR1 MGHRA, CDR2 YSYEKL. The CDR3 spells CASSQAGRDTIYF. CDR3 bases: TGCGCCAGCAGCCAAGCCGGGCGGGACACCATATATTTT.

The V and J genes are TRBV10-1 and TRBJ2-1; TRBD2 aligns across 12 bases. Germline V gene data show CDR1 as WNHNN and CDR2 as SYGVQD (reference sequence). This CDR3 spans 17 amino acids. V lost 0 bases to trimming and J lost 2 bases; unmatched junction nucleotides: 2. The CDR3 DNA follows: TGCGCCAGCAGTGAGTCGACTAGCGGGAGTCCCTACAATGAGCAGTTCTTC. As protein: CASSESTSGSPYNEQFF.

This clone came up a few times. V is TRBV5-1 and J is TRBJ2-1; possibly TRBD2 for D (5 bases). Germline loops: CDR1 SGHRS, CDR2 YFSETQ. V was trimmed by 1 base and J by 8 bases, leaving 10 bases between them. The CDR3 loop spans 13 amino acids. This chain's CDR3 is CASSLYSEDEQFF. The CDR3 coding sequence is TGCGCCAGCAGCTTGTACTCGGAGGATGAGCAGTTCTTC. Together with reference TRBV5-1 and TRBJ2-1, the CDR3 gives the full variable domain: KAGVTQTPRYLIKTRGQQVTLSCSPISGHRSVSWYQQTPGQGLQFLFEYFSETQRNKGNFPGRFSGRQFSNSRSEMNVSTLELGDSALYLCASSLYSEDEQFFGPGTRLTVL.

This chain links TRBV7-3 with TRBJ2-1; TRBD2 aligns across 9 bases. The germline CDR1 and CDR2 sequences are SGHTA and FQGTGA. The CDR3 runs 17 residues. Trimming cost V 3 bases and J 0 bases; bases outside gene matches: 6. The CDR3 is CASSLGSGSLSYNEQFF. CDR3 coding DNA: TGTGCCAGCAGCTTGGGTAGCGGGAGCCTCTCCTACAATGAGCAGTTCTTC.

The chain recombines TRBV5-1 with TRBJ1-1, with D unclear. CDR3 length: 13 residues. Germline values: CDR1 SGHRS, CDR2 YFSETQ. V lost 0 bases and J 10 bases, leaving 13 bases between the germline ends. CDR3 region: CASSLAGWSGAFF. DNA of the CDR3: TGCGCCAGCAGCTTGGCCGGGTGGTCTGGAGCTTTCTTT.

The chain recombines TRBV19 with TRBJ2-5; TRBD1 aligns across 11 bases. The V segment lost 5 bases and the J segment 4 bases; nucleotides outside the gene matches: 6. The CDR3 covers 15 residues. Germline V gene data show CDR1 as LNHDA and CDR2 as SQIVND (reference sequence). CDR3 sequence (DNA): TGTGCCAGTAGTGCTCCCGGGACAGGGGGAGAGACCCAGTACTTC. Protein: CASSAPGTGGETQYF.

The CDR3 sequence is CASRLPGTYNSPLHF. CDR3 nucleotide sequence: TGTGCCAGCAGATTACCGGGAACTTATAATTCACCCCTCCACTTT. V is TRBV27 and J is TRBJ1-6; D remains unclear. Germline V gene data show CDR1 as MNHEY and CDR2 as SMNVEV (reference sequence). This CDR3 spans 15 amino acids. V was pared by 6 bases and J by 4 bases, with 13 bases between.

The CDR3 DNA sequence: TGTGCCAGCAGTGACGAGCGGGAAGGCAATGAGCAGTTCTTC. Its translation: CASSDEREGNEQFF. The chain is built from TRBV6-1 and TRBJ2-1; TRBD2 matches at 7 bases. This CDR3 has 14 residues. From germline, CDR1 is MNHNS and CDR2 SASEGT. V was clipped by 3 bases and J by 6 bases; unmatched bases: 5.

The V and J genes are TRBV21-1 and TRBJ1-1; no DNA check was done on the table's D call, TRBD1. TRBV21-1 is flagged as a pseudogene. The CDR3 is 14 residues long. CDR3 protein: CASSTRQGSTEAFF. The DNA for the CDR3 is TGTGCCAGCAGCACCCGACAGGGGAGCACTGAAGCTTTCTTT.

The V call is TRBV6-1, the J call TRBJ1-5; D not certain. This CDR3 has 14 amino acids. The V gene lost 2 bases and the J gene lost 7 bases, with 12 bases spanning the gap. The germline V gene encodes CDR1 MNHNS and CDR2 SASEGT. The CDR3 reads CASSEWALGQPQHF. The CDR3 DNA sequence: TGTGCCAGCAGTGAATGGGCATTGGGCCAGCCCCAGCATTTT.

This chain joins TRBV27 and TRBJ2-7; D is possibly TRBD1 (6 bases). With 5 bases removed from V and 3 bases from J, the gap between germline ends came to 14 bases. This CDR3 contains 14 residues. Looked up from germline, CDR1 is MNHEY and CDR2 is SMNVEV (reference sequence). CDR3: CASSPIDRYYEQYF. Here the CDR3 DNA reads TGTGCCAGCAGTCCCATAGACAGGTACTACGAGCAGTACTTC.

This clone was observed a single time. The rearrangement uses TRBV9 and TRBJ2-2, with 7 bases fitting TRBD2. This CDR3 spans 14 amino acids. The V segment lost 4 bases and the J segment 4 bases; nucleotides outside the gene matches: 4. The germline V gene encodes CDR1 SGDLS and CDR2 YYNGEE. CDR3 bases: TGTGCCAGCAGCCTGCGGGGGATCACCGGGGAGCTGTTTTTT. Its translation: CASSLRGITGELFF.

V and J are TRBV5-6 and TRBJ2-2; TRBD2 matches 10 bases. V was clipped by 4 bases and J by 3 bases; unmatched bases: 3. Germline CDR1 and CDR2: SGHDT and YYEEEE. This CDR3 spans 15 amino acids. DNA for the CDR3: TGTGCCAGCAGCCCGACTAGCGGGTACACCGGGGAGCTGTTTTTT. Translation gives CASSPTSGYTGELFF.

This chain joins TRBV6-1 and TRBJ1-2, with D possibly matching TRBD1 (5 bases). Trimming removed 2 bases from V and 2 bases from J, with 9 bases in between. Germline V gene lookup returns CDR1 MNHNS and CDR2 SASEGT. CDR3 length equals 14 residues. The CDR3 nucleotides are TGTGCCAGCAGTGAAACAGGACTAAACTATGGCTACACCTTC. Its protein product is CASSETGLNYGYTF.

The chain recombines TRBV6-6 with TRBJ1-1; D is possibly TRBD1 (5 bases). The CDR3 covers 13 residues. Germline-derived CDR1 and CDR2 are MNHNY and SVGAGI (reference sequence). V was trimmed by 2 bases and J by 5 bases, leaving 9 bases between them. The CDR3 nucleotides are TGTGCCAGCAGTTACGTTCAGGGAACTGAAGCTTTCTTT. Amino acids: CASSYVQGTEAFF.

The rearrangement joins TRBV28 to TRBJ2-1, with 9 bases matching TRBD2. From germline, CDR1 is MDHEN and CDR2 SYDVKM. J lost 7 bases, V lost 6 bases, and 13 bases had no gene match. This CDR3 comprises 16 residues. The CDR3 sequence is CASRPPGGRASNEQFF. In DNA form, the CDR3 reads TGTGCCAGCAGACCGCCCGGCGGGAGGGCCTCAAATGAGCAGTTCTTC.

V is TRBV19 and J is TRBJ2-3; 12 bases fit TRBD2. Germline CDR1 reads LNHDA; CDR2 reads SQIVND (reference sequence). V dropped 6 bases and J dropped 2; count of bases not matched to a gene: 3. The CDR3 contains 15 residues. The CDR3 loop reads CASSLAGGTTDTQYF. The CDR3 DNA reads TGTGCCAGTAGCCTAGCGGGAGGGACCACAGATACGCAGTATTTT.

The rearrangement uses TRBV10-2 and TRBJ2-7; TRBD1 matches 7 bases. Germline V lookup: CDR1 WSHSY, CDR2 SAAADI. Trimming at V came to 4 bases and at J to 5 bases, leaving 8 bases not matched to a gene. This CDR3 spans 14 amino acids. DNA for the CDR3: TGCGCCAGCAGTGTTGCAGGGGGATCGAACGAGCAGTACTTC. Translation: CASSVAGGSNEQYF.

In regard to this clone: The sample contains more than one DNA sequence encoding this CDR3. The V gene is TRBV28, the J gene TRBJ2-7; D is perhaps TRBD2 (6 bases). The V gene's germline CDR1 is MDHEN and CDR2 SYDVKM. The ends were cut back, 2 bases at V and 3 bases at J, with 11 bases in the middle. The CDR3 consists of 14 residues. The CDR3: CASSLGGSSYEQYF. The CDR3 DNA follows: TGTGCCAGCAGTTTAGGGGGGAGTAGCTACGAGCAGTACTTC.

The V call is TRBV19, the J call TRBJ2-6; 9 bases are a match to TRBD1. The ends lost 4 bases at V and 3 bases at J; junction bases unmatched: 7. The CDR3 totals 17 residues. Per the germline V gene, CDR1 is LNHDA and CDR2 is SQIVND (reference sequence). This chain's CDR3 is CASSSIQGAGGANVLTF. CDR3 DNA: TGTGCCAGTAGTAGCATACAGGGGGCTGGTGGGGCCAACGTCCTGACTTTC. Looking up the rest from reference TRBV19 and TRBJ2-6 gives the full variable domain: DGGITQSPKYLFRKEGQNVTLSCEQNLNHDAMYWYRQDPGQGLRLIYYSQIVNDFQKGDIAEGYSVSREKKESFPLTVTSAQKNPTAFYLCASSSIQGAGGANVLTFGAGSRLTVL.

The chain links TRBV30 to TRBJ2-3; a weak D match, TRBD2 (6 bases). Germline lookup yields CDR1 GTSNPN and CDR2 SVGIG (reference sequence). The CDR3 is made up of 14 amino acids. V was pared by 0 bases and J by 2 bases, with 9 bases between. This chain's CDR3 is CAWSVGRDTDTQYF. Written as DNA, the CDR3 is TGTGCCTGGAGTGTAGGGCGGGACACAGATACGCAGTATTTT.

CDR3 nucleotide sequence: TGTGCCAGTAGTAGCCGACTAGCGGGAGGTTACAATGAGCAGTTCTTC. This encodes CASSSRLAGGYNEQFF. This chain connects TRBV19 to TRBJ2-1; the match to TRBD2 covers 13 bases. The trim removed 4 bases at V and 4 bases at J, leaving 4 bases unmatched. This CDR3 has 16 residues. Germline V gene sequence: CDR1 LNHDA, CDR2 SQIVND (reference sequence).

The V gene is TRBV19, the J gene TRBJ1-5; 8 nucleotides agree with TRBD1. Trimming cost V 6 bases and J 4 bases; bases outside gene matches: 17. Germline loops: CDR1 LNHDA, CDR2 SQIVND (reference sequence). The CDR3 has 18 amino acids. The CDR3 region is CASSRNSFGTGLNQPQHF. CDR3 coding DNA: TGTGCCAGTAGCCGCAACTCTTTCGGGACAGGTCTAAATCAGCCCCAGCATTTT.

CDR3 nucleotide sequence: TGTGCCTGGAGCAACCAGGGAGGGGAGCCCCAGCATTTT. Amino acid sequence: CAWSNQGGEPQHF. The chain couples TRBV30 to TRBJ1-5; D might be TRBD1 (5 bases). The CDR3 contains 13 residues. V was cut by 3 bases and J by 8 bases, with 14 bases left in between. Germline CDR1 and CDR2: GTSNPN and SVGIG (reference sequence).

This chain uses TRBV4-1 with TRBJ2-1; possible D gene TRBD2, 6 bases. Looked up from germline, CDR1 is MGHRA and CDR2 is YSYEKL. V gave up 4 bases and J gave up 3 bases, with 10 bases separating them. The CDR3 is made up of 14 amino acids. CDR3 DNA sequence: TGCGCCAGCAGCCTGGAGCGGGTCTACAATGAGCAGTTCTTC. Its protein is CASSLERVYNEQFF.

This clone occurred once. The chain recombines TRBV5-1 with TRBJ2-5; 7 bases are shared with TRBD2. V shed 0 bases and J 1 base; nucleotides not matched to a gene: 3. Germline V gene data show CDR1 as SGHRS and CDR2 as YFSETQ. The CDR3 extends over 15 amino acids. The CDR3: CASSLGAGTQETQYF. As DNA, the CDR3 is TGCGCCAGCAGCTTGGGAGCGGGAACCCAAGAGACCCAGTACTTC.

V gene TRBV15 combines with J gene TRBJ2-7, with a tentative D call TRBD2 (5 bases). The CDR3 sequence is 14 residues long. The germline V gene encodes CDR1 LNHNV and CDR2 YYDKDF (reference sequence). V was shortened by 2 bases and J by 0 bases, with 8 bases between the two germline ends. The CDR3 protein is CATSRRTFSYEQYF. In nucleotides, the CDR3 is TGTGCCACCAGCAGACGGACTTTCTCCTACGAGCAGTACTTC.

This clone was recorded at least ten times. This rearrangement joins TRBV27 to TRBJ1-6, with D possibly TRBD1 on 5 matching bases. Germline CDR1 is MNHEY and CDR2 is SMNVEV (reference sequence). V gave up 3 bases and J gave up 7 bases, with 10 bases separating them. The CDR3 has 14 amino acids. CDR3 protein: CASSFHRSNSPLHF. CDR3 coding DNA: TGTGCCAGCAGTTTTCACAGGTCGAATTCACCCCTCCACTTT.

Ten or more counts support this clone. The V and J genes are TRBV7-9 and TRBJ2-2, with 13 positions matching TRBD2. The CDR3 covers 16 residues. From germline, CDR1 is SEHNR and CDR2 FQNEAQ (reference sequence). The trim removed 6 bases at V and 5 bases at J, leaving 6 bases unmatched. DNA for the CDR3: TGTGCCAGCAGTCAAACTAGCGGGAGGGGAACCGGGGAGCTGTTTTTT. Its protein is CASSQTSGRGTGELFF.